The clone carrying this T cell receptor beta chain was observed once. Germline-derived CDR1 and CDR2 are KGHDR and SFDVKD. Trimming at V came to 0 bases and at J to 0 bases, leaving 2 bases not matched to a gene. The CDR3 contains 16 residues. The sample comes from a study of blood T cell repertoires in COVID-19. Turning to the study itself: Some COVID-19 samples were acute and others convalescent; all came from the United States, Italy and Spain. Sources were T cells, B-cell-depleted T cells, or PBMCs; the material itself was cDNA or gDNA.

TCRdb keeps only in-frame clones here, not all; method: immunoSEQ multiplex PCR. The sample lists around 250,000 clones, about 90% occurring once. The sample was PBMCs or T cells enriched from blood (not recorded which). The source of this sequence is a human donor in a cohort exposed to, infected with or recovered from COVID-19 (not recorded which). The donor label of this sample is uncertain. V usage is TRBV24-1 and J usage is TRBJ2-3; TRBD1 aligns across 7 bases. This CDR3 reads CATSDLPGQSTDTQYF. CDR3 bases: TGTGCCACCAGTGATTTGCCGGGACAGAGCACAGATACGCAGTATTTT.